This TCR beta chain was found in a study of shared clonotypes between healthy human individuals. At the level of the study: Samples came from two female and a few male donors aged 18 to 49.

The germline V gene has CDR1 MDHEN and CDR2 SYDVKM. After removal of 8 bases from V and 6 bases from J, the junction contained 15 bases not matched to a gene. The CDR3 loop spans 16 amino acids. An assay was performed, and its level was deep. Generated by immunoSEQ multiplex PCR, the TCRdb table keeps only in-frame clones and is missing some. The sample lists hundreds of thousands of clones; under 80% were seen once. Nashville, Tennessee was home to all donors, each a Caucasian adult. CD45RA-negative memory and CD45RA+ naive subsets were split from the CD4+ cells. The chain carries TRBV28 and TRBJ2-4, with 8 bases identical to TRBD2. This TCR was recovered from a woman aged 25 to 39 in good health. Sequenced: memory CD4+ T cells sorted from blood. Indicated subset: CD45RA-negative fraction. CDR3 nucleotide sequence: TGTGCCAGCCTGGGGGCAGGAGCGGGAGCGGGAAACATTCAGTACTTC. This translates into CASLGAGAGAGNIQYF.